Reported below is one T cell receptor (beta chain). The data originate from a study of T cell responses to AZD1222 COVID-19 vaccine. Produced via immunoSEQ multiplex PCR; TCRdb's table is partial and in-frame only. The top ten hold 6% to 8% of the sample, which has roughly 120,000 clones, more than 85% seen once. This receptor was identified in an adult in good health. The specimen comprised peripheral blood, sampled on day 0 of AZD1222 vaccination.

For the CDR3, the DNA is TGTGCCAGCAGTTACTCGTTGCGGAGCTATGGCTACACCTTC. Translating it yields CASSYSLRSYGYTF. The chain employs TRBV6-5 and TRBJ1-2; D unclear. Trimming took 0 bases from V and 4 from J, leaving 9 bases between them. This CDR3 is 14 amino acids long. CDR1 MNHEY and CDR2 SVGAGI come from the germline V gene.